This T cell receptor (beta chain) is from a study of blood T cell repertoires in COVID-19. TCRdb's table, derived via immunoSEQ multiplex PCR, lists solely in-frame clones and lacks some. The sample includes fewer than 300,000 clones, around 89% of them seen just once. Looked up from germline, CDR1 is LNHDA and CDR2 is SQIVND (reference sequence). Trimming removed 1 base from V and 5 bases from J, with 9 bases in between. The CDR3 is made up of 13 amino acids. The sequencing input was PBMCs or T cells enriched from blood (not recorded which). The chain combines TRBV19 with TRBJ2-7; D is unclear. The receptor's source is a man aged 40-49 years who had recovered from COVID-19. The chain's CDR3 is CASSIVVGHEQYF. CDR3 DNA sequence: TGTGCCAGTAGTATAGTGGTGGGCCACGAGCAGTACTTC. Together with reference TRBV19 and TRBJ2-7, the CDR3 gives the full variable domain: DGGITQSPKYLFRKEGQNVTLSCEQNLNHDAMYWYRQDPGQGLRLIYYSQIVNDFQKGDIAEGYSVSREKKESFPLTVTSAQKNPTAFYLCASSIVVGHEQYFGPGTRLTVT.